This paragraph reports one TCR beta chain. Its antigen is unknown. Looked up from germline, CDR1 is MNHEY and CDR2 is SMNVEV (reference sequence). The CDR3 totals 13 residues. The authors made each sample's cDNA in eight separate reactions. The template-switching step introduced UMIs that carried a 6-nucleotide sample barcode. No DNA is given; TCRdb re-called the 5' RACE reads and lists each CDR3 protein once. The repertoire table contains hundreds of thousands of distinct CDR3 sequences. This record comes from a study of monozygotic twins with inflammatory bowel disease. Study findings and constraints: Researchers report that IBD patients shared fewer clonotypes with others than healthy twins, especially amid disease activity. The results supported no single strong signal or clonotype associated with IBD.

Sequences were obtained from blood. The sequence was collected from a human donor with ulcerative colitis or Crohn's disease, or a healthy co-twin of an affected twin (not recorded which). This chain joins TRBV27 and TRBJ1-1. CDR3 loop: CASSRAVNTEAFF.